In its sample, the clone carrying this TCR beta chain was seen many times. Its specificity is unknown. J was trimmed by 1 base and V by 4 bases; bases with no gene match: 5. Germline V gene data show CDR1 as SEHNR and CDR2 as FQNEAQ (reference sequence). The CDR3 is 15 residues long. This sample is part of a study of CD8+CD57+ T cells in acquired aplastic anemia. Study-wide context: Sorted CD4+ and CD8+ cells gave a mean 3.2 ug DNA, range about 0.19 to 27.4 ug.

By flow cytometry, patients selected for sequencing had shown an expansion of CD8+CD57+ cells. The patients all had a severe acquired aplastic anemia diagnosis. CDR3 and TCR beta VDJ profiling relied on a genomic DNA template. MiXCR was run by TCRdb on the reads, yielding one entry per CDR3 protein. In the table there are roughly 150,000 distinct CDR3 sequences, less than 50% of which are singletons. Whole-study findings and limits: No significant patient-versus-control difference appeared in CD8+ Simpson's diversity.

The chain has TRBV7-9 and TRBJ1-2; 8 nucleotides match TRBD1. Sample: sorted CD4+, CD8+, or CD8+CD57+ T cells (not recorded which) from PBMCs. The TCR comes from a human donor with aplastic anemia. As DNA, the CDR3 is TGTGCCAGCAGCTCCGGACAGGGTCTTAACTATGGCTACACCTTC. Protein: CASSSGQGLNYGYTF.